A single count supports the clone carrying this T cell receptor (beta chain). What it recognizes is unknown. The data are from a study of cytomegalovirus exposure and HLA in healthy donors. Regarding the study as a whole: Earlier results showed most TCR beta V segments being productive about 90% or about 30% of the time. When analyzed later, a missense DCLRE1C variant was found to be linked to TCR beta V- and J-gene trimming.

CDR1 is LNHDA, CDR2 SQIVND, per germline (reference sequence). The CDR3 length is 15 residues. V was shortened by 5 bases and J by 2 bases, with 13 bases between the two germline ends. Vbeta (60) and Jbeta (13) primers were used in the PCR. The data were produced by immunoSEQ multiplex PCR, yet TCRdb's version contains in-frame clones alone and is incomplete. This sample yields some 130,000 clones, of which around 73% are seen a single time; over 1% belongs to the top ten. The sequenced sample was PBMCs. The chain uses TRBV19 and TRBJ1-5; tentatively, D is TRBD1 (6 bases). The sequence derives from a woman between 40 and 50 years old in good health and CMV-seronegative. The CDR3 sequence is CASSWRPGGNQPQHF. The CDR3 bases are TGTGCCAGTAGTTGGCGGCCAGGGGGCAATCAGCCCCAGCATTTT.